A single sample gave rise to the 16 T cell receptor beta chains below, sequenced in a study of T-cell memory formation after mild COVID-19. TCRdb recomputed calls from the 5' RACE reads with MiXCR, one row per CDR3 protein. The sample lists approximately 450,000 distinct CDR3 sequences; roughly 20% were seen once. Sequencing input: PBMCs or a T cell subset sorted from them (not recorded which). These receptors all stem from an adult woman who had mild COVID-19 (a few samples of this study predate the infection). Cell type and time point are not known.

The chain has TRBV7-2 and TRBJ2-7, with 7 positions matching TRBD2. The germline V gene encodes CDR1 SGHTA and CDR2 FQGNSA. This CDR3 is built from 14 residues. J was trimmed by 2 bases and V by 4 bases; bases with no gene match: 5. The CDR3 sequence is CASSSSGNTYEQYF. The CDR3 DNA reads TGTGCCAGCAGCTCGAGCGGGAATACCTACGAGCAGTACTTC.

V is TRBV4-1 and J is TRBJ2-7, with D uncertain. In germline, CDR1 is MGHRA, CDR2 YSYEKL. V was shortened by 0 bases and J by 1 base, with 13 bases between the two germline ends. This CDR3 is built from 16 residues. The CDR3 is CASSQEWTEYSYEQYF. Written as DNA, the CDR3 is TGCGCCAGCAGCCAAGAGTGGACGGAATATTCCTACGAGCAGTACTTC.

V is TRBV27 and J is TRBJ1-1; D is undetermined. CDR1 is MNHEY and CDR2 is SMNVEV in the germline V gene (reference sequence). CDR3 length equals 15 residues. The ends were cut back, 6 bases at V and 1 base at J, with 15 bases in the middle. As DNA, the CDR3 is TGTGCCAGCAGCACCTTAGACCGCACGAACACTGAAGCTTTCTTT. Translating it yields CASSTLDRTNTEAFF.

The table lists this clonotype with a count of one. The gene calls are TRBV2 and TRBJ1-5; D remains unclear. CDR1 is SNHLY and CDR2 is FYNNEI in the germline V gene. The V and J ends lost 4 bases and 6 bases respectively, with 7 bases between them. This CDR3 has 12 amino acids. CDR3 residues: CASSVDFQPQHF. The DNA of the CDR3 is TGTGCCAGCAGTGTTGACTTTCAGCCCCAGCATTTT.

There are a few counts of this clonotype. The chain combines TRBV29-1 with TRBJ2-1; D gene unclear. This CDR3 is 13 amino acids long. Germline CDR1 and CDR2: SQVTM and ANQGSEA. V gave up 5 bases and J gave up 9 bases, with 17 bases separating them. The CDR3 reads CSVFVFSRGEQFF. Written as DNA, the CDR3 is TGCAGCGTTTTTGTCTTCAGTAGAGGTGAGCAGTTCTTC.

The rearrangement uses TRBV4-1 and TRBJ2-1, with D uncertain. The V and J ends lost 1 base and 1 base respectively, with 8 bases between them. In germline, CDR1 is MGHRA, CDR2 YSYEKL. This CDR3 is 15 amino acids long. The DNA for the CDR3 is TGCGCCAGCAGCCAAGTAAGCAATTCCTACAATGAGCAGTTCTTC. Translated, it gives CASSQVSNSYNEQFF.

Only a few counts were recorded for this clonotype. The rearrangement joins TRBV13 to TRBJ1-1; 11 bases match TRBD1. V lost 11 bases and J lost 4; bases outside the gene matches: 6. From germline, CDR1 is PRHDT and CDR2 FYEKMQ (reference sequence). The CDR3 runs 13 residues. The CDR3 DNA is TGTGCCGGCGGACAGGGGGCGAGCACTGAAGCTTTCTTT. Encoded protein: CAGGQGASTEAFF.

This clonotype was observed a few times. V and J are TRBV5-5 and TRBJ1-5; 7 bases line up with TRBD1. V dropped 3 bases and J dropped 4; count of bases not matched to a gene: 7. CDR3 length: 15 residues. Germline loops: CDR1 SGHKS, CDR2 YYEKEE (reference sequence). The CDR3 is CASSWRQGVNQPQHF. As DNA, the CDR3 is TGTGCCAGCAGCTGGAGGCAGGGGGTAAATCAGCCCCAGCATTTT.

The sample holds a few counts of this clonotype. The genes are TRBV5-1 and TRBJ2-1, with D possibly matching TRBD2 (5 bases). The CDR3 is made up of 14 amino acids. V was cut by 2 bases and J by 4 bases, with 10 bases left in between. The germline gives CDR1 SGHRS, CDR2 YFSETQ. The CDR3 nucleotides are TGCGCCAGCAGCTTTGAGGGCTTGTACAATGAGCAGTTCTTC. It specifies CASSFEGLYNEQFF.

This clonotype occurred a few times. The chain recombines TRBV10-3 with TRBJ1-2; D perhaps matches TRBD1 (5 bases). The V end was cut by 9 bases, the J end by 6 bases, with 17 bases between. Germline V lookup: CDR1 ENHRY, CDR2 SYGVKD. This CDR3 has 13 amino acids. Written as DNA, the CDR3 is TGTGCCATGGGGACCGGAATACATGATGGCTACACCTTC. Residues: CAMGTGIHDGYTF.

The chain couples TRBV20-1 to TRBJ1-6; TRBD1 matches 8 bases. V shed 1 base and J 2 bases; nucleotides not matched to a gene: 7. Germline-derived CDR1 and CDR2 are DFQATT and SNEGSKA (reference sequence). CDR3 length: 17 residues. The CDR3 spells CSARVPGGRTYNSPLHF. CDR3 DNA: TGCAGTGCTAGAGTTCCAGGGGGCAGGACCTATAATTCACCCCTCCACTTT.

This clonotype was found a few times. Its ends do not fully match the called genes, so a read error is possible. DNA of the CDR3: TGTGCCAGCAGCTTAGTGGGGGCCTCCTACTATGAGCAGTTCTTC. It is translated as CASSLVGASYYEQFF. The J gene is TRBJ2-1, the V gene TRBV7-8; D perhaps matches TRBD1 (6 bases). Per the germline V gene, CDR1 is SGHVS and CDR2 is FQNEAQ. This CDR3 is 15 amino acids long.

The chain joins TRBV5-1 to TRBJ1-4; 9 bases fit TRBD1. CDR3 length equals 15 residues. Germline loops: CDR1 SGHRS, CDR2 YFSETQ. J gave up 3 bases and V 5 bases, and 5 bases lay outside the gene matches. The CDR3: CASRGQGPANEKLFF. The CDR3 DNA reads TGCGCCAGCAGAGGACAGGGGCCGGCTAATGAAAAACTGTTTTTT.

This clonotype was seen more than once but under ten times. The J gene is TRBJ2-1, the V gene TRBV20-1, with D maybe TRBD2 (6 bases). This CDR3 is 16 amino acids long. Germline V lookup: CDR1 DFQATT, CDR2 SNEGSKA (reference sequence). The germline V and J ends were trimmed by 4 bases and 4 bases, with 20 bases remaining between them. The CDR3 is CSATQPTRERYNEQFF. The CDR3 nucleotides read TGCAGTGCTACCCAACCGACTCGGGAGCGGTACAATGAGCAGTTCTTC.

V usage is TRBV9 and J usage is TRBJ2-7; no definite D call. Germline V gives CDR1 SGDLS, CDR2 YYNGEE. The CDR3 has 14 amino acids. V gave up 0 bases and J gave up 4 bases, with 11 bases separating them. The CDR3 DNA reads as TGTGCCAGCAGCGTAGGCGTCTATCAGTACGAGCAGTACTTC. As protein: CASSVGVYQYEQYF.

The V gene is TRBV2, the J gene TRBJ1-2, with a possible D match to TRBD1 (6 bases). V lost 5 bases and J lost 6, with 13 bases in between. The CDR3 loop spans 13 amino acids. Germline loops: CDR1 SNHLY, CDR2 FYNNEI. DNA for the CDR3: TGTGCCAGCAGTAACAGGGATGACGATGGCTACACCTTC. Translated: CASSNRDDDGYTF.